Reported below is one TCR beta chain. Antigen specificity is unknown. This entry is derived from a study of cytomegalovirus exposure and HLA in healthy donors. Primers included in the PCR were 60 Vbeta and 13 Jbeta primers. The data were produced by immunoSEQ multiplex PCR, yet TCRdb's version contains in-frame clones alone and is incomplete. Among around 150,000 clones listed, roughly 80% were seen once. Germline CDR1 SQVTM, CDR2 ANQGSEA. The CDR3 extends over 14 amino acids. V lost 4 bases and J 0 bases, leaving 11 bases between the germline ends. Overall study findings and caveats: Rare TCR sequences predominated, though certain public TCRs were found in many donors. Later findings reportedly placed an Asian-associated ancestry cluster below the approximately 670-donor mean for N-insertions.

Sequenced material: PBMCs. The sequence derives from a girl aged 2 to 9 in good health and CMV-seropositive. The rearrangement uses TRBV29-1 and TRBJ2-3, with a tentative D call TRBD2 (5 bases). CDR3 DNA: TGCAGCGTTGGGAGCGGAGCGAGCACAGATACGCAGTATTTT. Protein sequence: CSVGSGASTDTQYF.